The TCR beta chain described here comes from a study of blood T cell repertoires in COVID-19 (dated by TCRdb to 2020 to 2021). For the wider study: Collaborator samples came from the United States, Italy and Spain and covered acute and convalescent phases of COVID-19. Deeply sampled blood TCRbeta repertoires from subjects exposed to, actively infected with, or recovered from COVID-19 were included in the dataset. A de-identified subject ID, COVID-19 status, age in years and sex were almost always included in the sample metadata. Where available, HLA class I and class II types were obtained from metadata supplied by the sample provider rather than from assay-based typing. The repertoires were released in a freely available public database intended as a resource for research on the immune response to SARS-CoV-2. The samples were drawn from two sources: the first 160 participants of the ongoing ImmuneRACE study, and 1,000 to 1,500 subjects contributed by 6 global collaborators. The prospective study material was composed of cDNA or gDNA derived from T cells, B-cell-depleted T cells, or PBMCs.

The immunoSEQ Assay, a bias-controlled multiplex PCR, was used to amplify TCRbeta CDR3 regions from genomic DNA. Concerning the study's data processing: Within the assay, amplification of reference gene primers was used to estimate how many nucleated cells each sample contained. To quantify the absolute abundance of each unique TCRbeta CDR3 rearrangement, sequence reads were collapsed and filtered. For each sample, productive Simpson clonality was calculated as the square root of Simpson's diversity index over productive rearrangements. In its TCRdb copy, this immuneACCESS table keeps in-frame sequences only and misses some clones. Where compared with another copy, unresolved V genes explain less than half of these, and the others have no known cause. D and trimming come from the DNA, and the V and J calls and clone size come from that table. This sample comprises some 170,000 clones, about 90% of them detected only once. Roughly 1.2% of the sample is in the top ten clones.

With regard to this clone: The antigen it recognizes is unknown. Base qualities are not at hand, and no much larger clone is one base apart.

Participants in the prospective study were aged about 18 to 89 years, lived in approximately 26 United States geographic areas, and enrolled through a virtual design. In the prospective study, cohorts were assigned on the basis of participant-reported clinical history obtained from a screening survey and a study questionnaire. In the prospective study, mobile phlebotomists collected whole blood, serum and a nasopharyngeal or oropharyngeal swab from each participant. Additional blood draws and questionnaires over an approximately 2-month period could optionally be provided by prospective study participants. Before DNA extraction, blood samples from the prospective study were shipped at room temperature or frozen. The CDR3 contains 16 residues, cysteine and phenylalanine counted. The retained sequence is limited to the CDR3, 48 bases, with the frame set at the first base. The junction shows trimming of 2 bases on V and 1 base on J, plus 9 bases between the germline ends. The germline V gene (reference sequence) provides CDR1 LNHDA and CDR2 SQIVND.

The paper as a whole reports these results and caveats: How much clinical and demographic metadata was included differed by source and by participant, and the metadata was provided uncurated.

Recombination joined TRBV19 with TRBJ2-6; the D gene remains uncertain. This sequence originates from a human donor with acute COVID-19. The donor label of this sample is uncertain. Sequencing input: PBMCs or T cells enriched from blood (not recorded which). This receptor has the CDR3 CASSIQQDSGANVLTF. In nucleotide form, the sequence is TGTGCCAGTAGTATACAACAAGATTCTGGGGCCAACGTCCTGACTTTC.